These 4 T cell receptor beta chains came from one sample sequenced in a study of sequential checkpoint blockade in melanoma (dated by TCRdb to the late 2010s). Library method: the immunoSEQ multiplex PCR assay. TCRdb stores this immuneACCESS table with in-frame sequences only. Part of the clones is absent; in the studies checked, under half of the shortfall reflects unresolved V genes, and no reason is known for the rest. This sample is represented by approximately 15,000 clones; 80% of them were singletons. 10% to 15% of the sample lies in the top ten. Taken with the paper, the label for treatment or condition translates to: randomized to nivolumab then ipilimumab (arm A) or the reverse (arm B). The sequences come from CD8+ T cells sorted from blood (inferred from file names), collected from a patient given nivolumab and ipilimumab in sequence. The receptors derive from a human donor with melanoma.

The rearrangement links TRBV7-9 to TRBJ1-2, with a tentative D call TRBD1 (5 bases). This CDR3 is built from 15 residues. CDR1 is SEHNR and CDR2 is FQNEAQ in the germline V gene (reference sequence). V lost 4 bases and J 0 bases, leaving 12 bases between the germline ends. The CDR3 DNA reads TGTGCCAGCAGCTCACAGGAGTTAGCTAACTATGGCTACACCTTC. This codes for CASSSQELANYGYTF.

In DNA, the CDR3 is TGCGCCAGCAGCCGAAGCTTAGGACTCTCTGGGGCCAACGTCCTGACTTTC. Protein: CASSRSLGLSGANVLTF. J is TRBJ2-6 and V is TRBV4-3, with a tentative D call TRBD2 (5 bases). Trimming left V 4 bases short and J 0 bases short, with 13 bases between. This CDR3 contains 17 residues. CDR1 LGHNA and CDR2 YSLEER come from the germline V gene.

The J gene is TRBJ2-7, the V gene TRBV5-6, with D tentatively TRBD2 (6 bases). The V and J ends lost 4 bases and 6 bases respectively, with 14 bases between them. Germline-derived CDR1 and CDR2 are SGHDT and YYEEEE. This CDR3 region has 13 residues. CDR3 loop: CASSPPTSLEQYF. The CDR3 bases are TGTGCCAGCAGCCCACCGACTAGTCTCGAGCAGTACTTC.

The rearrangement uses TRBV7-9 and TRBJ2-7; 7 bases are shared with TRBD1. Germline V gene sequence: CDR1 SEHNR, CDR2 FQNEAQ (reference sequence). CDR3 length equals 14 residues. J lost 2 bases, V lost 4 bases, and 5 bases had no gene match. CDR3 sequence (DNA): TGTGCCAGCAGCTCCAAGGGGGCCACCTACGAGCAGTACTTC. Translated, it gives CASSSKGATYEQYF.